Described below is a single T cell receptor beta chain sequence and its context. Its target is unknown. Primers: 60 Vbeta forward and 13 Jbeta reverse. TCRdb's copy holds only in-frame clones and misses some; the assay was immunoSEQ multiplex PCR. The table shows roughly 170,000 clones, with about four fifths occurring only once. Germline V gene sequence: CDR1 MGHRA, CDR2 YSYEKL. Trimming cost V 1 base and J 4 bases, with 14 bases left between them. The CDR3 is 15 amino acids. The data belong to a study of cytomegalovirus exposure and HLA in healthy donors. General study results and limits: In vitro confirmation showed a few CMV-associated chains to be CMV antigen specific.

This TCR came from a man aged 25-45 years in good health and CMV-seropositive. The rearrangement links TRBV4-1 to TRBJ2-7; no definite D call. Sequencing was performed on PBMCs. CDR3 loop: CASSQGGVSVYEQYF. In nucleotides, the CDR3 is TGCGCCAGCAGCCAAGGCGGAGTATCGGTGTACGAGCAGTACTTC.